This TCR beta chain was identified in a study of Ad26.COV2.S vaccination and SARS-CoV-2 variants. This CDR3 spans 17 amino acids. Measured with immunoSEQ multiplex PCR; TCRdb has only the in-frame clones, and not every one. The sample lists about 440,000 clones, less than 95% occurring once. Treatment defined: around 19 received Ad26.COV2.S at low or high dose, single or two shots; roughly five received placebo; per-sample allocation not given. The study sampled participants on day 63 after the first vaccine or placebo injection. The chain employs TRBV21-1 and TRBJ1-4; TRBD1, as called in the table, went unchecked against the DNA. TRBV21-1 is a known pseudogene. The specimen comprised peripheral blood, sampled in a trial of Ad26.COV2.S vaccine versus placebo. The sequence derives from a person between 18 and 60 years old who received the Ad26.COV2.S COVID-19 vaccine or a placebo. The CDR3 spells CASTKGDRDATNEKLFF. CDR3 coding DNA: TGTGCCAGCACCAAAGGGGACAGGGATGCAACTAATGAAAAACTGTTTTTT.